Listed here is a single T cell receptor (beta chain). One end of the junction fails to match germline, which may point to a read error. In the study's own analysis: The authors estimated nucleated cell counts from reference gene primer amplification. Profiled with immunoSEQ multiplex PCR; TCRdb holds only in-frame clones, not every one. Clone size and V and J calls were adopted from that table, with D and trimming inferred from the DNA. The repertoire holds about 120,000 clones, with about 89% as singletons. This entry belongs to a study of blood T cell repertoires in COVID-19. Across the whole study: COVID-19 samples, acute and convalescent, were from the United States, Italy and Spain. In each case, the material was cDNA or gDNA derived from T cells, B-cell-depleted T cells, or PBMCs.

This CDR3 spans 16 amino acids. CDR1 is LGHDT, CDR2 YNNKEL, per germline (reference sequence). The chain is built from TRBV3-1 (or the pseudogene TRBV3-2) and TRBJ1-2; a possible D gene is TRBD1 (5 bases). The origin of this receptor is a woman in her 70s with acute or convalescent COVID-19. The sequencing input was peripheral blood. CDR3 coding DNA: TGTGCCAGCAACCAAGGGGTAGCATCACAACTATATGGCTACACCTTC. It specifies CASNQGVASQLYGYTF.